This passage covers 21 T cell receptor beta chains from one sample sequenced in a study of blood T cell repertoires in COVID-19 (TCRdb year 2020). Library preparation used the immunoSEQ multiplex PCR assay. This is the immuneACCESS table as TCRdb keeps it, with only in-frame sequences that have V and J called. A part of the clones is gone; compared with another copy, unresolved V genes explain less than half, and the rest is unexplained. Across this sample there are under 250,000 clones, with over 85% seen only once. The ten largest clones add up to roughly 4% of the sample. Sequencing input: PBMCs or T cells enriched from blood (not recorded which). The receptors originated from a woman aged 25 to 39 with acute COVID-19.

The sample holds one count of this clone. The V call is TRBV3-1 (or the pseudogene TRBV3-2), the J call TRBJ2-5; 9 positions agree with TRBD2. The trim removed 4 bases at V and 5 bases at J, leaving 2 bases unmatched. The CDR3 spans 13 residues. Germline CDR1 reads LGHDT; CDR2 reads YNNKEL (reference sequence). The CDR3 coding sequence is TGTGCCAGCAGCCTGCGGGGGGGGGAGACCCAGTACTTC. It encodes CASSLRGGETQYF.

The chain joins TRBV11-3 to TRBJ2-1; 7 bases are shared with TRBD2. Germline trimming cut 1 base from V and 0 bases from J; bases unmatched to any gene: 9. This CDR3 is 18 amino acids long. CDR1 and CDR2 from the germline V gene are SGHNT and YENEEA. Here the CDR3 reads CASSLGRGGPYSYNEQFF. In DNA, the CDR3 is TGTGCCAGCAGCTTAGGGCGCGGGGGACCTTACTCCTACAATGAGCAGTTCTTC.

CDR3 sequence (DNA): TGCGCCAGCAGCTTGGTGGGTAGCGGGGCTGCAGATACGCAGTATTTT. It yields the protein CASSLVGSGAADTQYF. The gene calls are TRBV5-1 and TRBJ2-3; TRBD2 agrees at 8 bases. Germline V gene lookup returns CDR1 SGHRS and CDR2 YFSETQ. The J segment lost 4 bases and the V segment lost 0 bases, leaving 7 bases of the junction unmatched. The CDR3 extends over 16 amino acids.

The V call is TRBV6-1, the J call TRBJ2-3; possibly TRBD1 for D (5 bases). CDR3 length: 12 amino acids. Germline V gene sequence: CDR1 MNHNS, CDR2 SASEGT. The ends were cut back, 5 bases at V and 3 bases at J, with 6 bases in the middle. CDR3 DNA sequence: TGTGCCAGCAGTCCAGGGACAGATACGCAGTATTTT. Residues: CASSPGTDTQYF.

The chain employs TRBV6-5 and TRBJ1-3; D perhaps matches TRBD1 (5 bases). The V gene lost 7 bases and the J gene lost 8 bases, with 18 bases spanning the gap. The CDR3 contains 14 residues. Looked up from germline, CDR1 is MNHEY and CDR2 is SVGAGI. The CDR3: CASIPRGIGHTIYF. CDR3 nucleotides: TGTGCCAGCATTCCCCGGGGGATAGGACACACCATATATTTT.

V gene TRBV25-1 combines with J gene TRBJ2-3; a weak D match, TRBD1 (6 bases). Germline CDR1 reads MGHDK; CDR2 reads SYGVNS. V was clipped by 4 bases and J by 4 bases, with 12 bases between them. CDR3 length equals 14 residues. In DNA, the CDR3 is TGTGCCAGCAGTGCCCCTACAGGGTCAGATACGCAGTATTTT. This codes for CASSAPTGSDTQYF.

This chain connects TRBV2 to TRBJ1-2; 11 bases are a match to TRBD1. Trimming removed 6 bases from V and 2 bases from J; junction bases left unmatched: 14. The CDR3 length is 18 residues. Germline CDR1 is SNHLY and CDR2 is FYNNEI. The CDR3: CASSQLRTGGVRNYGYTF. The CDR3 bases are TGTGCCAGCAGCCAACTAAGGACAGGGGGCGTTAGAAACTATGGCTACACCTTC.

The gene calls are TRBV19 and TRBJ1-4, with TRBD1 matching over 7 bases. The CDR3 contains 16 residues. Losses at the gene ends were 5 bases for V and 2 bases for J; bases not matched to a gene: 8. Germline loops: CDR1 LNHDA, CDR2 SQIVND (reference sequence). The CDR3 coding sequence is TGTGCCAGTAGTGACCGACAGGGTACGACTAATGAAAAACTGTTTTTT. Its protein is CASSDRQGTTNEKLFF. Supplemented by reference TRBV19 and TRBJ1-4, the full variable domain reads DGGITQSPKYLFRKEGQNVTLSCEQNLNHDAMYWYRQDPGQGLRLIYYSQIVNDFQKGDIAEGYSVSREKKESFPLTVTSAQKNPTAFYLCASSDRQGTTNEKLFFGSGTQLSVL.

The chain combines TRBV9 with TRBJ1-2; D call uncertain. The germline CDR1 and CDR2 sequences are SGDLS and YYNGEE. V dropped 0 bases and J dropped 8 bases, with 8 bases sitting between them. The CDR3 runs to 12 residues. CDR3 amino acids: CASSVGGFGYTF. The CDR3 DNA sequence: TGTGCCAGCAGCGTAGGCGGTTTCGGCTACACCTTC.

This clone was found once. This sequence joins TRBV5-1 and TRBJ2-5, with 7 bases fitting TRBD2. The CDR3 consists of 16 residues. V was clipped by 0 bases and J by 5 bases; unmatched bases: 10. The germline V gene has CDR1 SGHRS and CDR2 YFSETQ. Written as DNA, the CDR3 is TGCGCCAGCAGCTTGGGGGGAGGGATTGTTGCTGAGACCCAGTACTTC. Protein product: CASSLGGGIVAETQYF.

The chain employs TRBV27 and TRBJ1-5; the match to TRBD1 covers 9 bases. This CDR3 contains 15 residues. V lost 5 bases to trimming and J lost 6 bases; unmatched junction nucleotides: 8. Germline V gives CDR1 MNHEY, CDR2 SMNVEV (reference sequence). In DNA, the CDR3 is TGTGCCAGCAGTACGGGACAGGGTTTAGTTCAGCCCCAGCATTTT. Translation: CASSTGQGLVQPQHF.

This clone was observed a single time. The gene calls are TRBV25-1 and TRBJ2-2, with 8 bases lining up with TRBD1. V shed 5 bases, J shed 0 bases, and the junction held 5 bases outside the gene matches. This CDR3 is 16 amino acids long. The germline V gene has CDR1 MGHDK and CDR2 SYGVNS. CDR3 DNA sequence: TGTGCCAGCAGTCCCCAGGGGGCTCCGAACACCGGGGAGCTGTTTTTT. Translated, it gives CASSPQGAPNTGELFF. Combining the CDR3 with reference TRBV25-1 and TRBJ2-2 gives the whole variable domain EADIYQTPRYLVIGTGKKITLECSQTMGHDKMYWYQQDPGMELHLIHYSYGVNSTEKGDLSSESTVSRIRTEHFPLTLESARPSHTSQYLCASSPQGAPNTGELFFGEGSRLTVL.

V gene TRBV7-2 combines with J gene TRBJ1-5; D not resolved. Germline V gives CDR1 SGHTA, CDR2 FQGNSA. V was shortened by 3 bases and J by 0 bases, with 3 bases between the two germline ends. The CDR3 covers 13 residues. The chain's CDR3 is CASSFYSNQPQHF. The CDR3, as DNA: TGTGCCAGCAGCTTTTATAGCAATCAGCCCCAGCATTTT.

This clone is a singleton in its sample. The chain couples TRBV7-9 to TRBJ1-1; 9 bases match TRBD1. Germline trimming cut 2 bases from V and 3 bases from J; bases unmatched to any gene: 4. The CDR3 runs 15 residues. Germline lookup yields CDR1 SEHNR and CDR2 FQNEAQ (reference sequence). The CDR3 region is CASSLSDRGYTEAFF. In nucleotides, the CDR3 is TGTGCCAGCAGCTTATCCGACAGGGGGTACACTGAAGCTTTCTTT. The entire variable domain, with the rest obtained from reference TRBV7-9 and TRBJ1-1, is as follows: DTGVSQNPRHKITKRGQNVTFRCDPISEHNRLYWYRQTLGQGPEFLTYFQNEAQLEKSRLLSDRFSAERPKGSFSTLEIQRTEQGDSAMYLCASSLSDRGYTEAFFGQGTRLTVV.

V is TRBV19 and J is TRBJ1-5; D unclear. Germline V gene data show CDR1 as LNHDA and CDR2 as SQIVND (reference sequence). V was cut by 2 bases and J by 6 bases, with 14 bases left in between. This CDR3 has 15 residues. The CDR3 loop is CASSIKFGFPQPQHF. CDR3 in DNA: TGTGCCAGTAGTATAAAGTTTGGCTTTCCTCAGCCCCAGCATTTT.

The CDR3 loop reads CASSVTGTGNYEQYF. CDR3 sequence (DNA): TGTGCCAGCAGCGTAACCGGGACAGGGAACTACGAGCAGTACTTC. The chain links TRBV6-5 to TRBJ2-7; the match to TRBD1 covers 9 bases. The CDR3 loop spans 15 amino acids. Losses at the gene ends were 6 bases for V and 3 bases for J; bases not matched to a gene: 9. Germline lookup yields CDR1 MNHEY and CDR2 SVGAGI.

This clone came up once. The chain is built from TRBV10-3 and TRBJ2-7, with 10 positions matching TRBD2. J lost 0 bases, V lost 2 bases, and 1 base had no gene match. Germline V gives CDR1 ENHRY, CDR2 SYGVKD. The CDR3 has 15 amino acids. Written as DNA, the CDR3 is TGTGCCATCAGTGAGCCTAGCGGGGGCTCCTACGAGCAGTACTTC. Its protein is CAISEPSGGSYEQYF.

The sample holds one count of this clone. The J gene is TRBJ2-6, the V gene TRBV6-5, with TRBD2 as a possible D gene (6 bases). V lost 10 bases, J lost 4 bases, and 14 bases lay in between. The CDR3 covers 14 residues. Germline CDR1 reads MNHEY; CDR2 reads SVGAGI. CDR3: CATTLGGGANVLTF. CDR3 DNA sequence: TGTGCCACTACCCTCGGGGGAGGGGCCAACGTCCTGACTTTC.

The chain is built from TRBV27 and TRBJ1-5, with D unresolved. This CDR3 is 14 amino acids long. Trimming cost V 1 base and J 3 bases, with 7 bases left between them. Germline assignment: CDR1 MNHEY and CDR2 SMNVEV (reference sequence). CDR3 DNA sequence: TGTGCCAGCAGTTTATGGGCAGACAATCAGCCCCAGCATTTT. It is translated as CASSLWADNQPQHF.

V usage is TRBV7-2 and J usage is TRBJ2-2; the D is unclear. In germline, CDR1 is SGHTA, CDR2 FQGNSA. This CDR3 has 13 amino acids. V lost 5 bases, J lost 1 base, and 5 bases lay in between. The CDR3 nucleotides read TGTGCCAGCAGCCCCAAGAACACCGGGGAGCTGTTTTTT. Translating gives CASSPKNTGELFF.

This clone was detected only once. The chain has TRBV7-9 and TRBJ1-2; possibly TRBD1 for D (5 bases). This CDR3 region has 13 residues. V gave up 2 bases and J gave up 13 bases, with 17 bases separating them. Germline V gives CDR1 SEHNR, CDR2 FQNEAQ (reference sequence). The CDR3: CASSLRTRGRGTF. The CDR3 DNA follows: TGTGCCAGCAGCTTAAGGACCCGGGGGAGGGGCACCTTC.